Below, 27 T cell receptor beta chains from the same sample are listed, as sequenced in a study of blood T cell repertoires in COVID-19 (dated by TCRdb to about 2020). The library was made by the immunoSEQ multiplex PCR assay. TCRdb retrieved this table from immuneACCESS and kept in-frame rearrangements only. Not all clones are present; in checked studies, unresolved V genes account for under half, and no reason is known for the remainder. The sample table records roughly 100,000 clones; 84% of these occur just once. Over 20% of the sample rests with the top ten. Material for sequencing was peripheral blood. These receptors all stem from a man aged 60-69 years with acute or convalescent COVID-19.

This CDR3 reads CASSLSGAGDGYTF. In nucleotides, the CDR3 is TGCGCCAGCAGCTTATCAGGGGCAGGGGATGGCTACACCTTC. V usage is TRBV5-1 and J usage is TRBJ1-2, with a possible D match to TRBD1 (6 bases). Germline lookup yields CDR1 SGHRS and CDR2 YFSETQ. V lost 2 bases and J lost 6, with 14 bases in between. The CDR3 spans 14 residues.

The chain links TRBV28 to TRBJ1-2; D gene ambiguous. Germline V gives CDR1 MDHEN, CDR2 SYDVKM. V was pared by 2 bases and J by 4 bases, with 8 bases between. This CDR3 is 13 amino acids long. The CDR3 sequence is CASSLLGPYGYTF. The CDR3 DNA reads TGTGCCAGCAGTTTACTGGGCCCCTATGGCTACACCTTC.

The V call is TRBV4-1, the J call TRBJ2-7; maybe TRBD1 (5 bases). V was trimmed by 1 base and J by 3 bases, leaving 10 bases between them. The germline CDR1 and CDR2 sequences are MGHRA and YSYEKL. The CDR3 consists of 14 residues. CDR3 region: CASSQGQRGYEQYF. The CDR3 DNA reads TGCGCCAGCAGCCAAGGACAGCGAGGCTACGAGCAGTACTTC.

V is TRBV5-6 and J is TRBJ1-2, with D perhaps matching TRBD1 (5 bases). The germline V and J ends were trimmed by 4 bases and 2 bases, with 9 bases remaining between them. The CDR3 loop spans 13 amino acids. Germline values: CDR1 SGHDT, CDR2 YYEEEE. The CDR3 DNA reads as TGTGCCAGCAGCCCTGACAGAAACTATGGCTACACCTTC. This gives the protein CASSPDRNYGYTF.

For the CDR3, the DNA is TGTGCCAGCAGGGGACAGGGGGATCAGCCCCAGCATTTT. Its translation: CASRGQGDQPQHF. The gene calls are TRBV27 and TRBJ1-5, with 11 bases identical to TRBD1. The CDR3 covers 13 residues. J was trimmed by 5 bases and V by 6 bases; bases with no gene match: 0. From germline, CDR1 is MNHEY and CDR2 SMNVEV (reference sequence).

J is TRBJ2-3 and V is TRBV7-2; D is ambiguous. The CDR3 contains 13 residues. The V and J ends lost 1 base and 5 bases respectively, with 7 bases between them. Germline V gives CDR1 SGHTA, CDR2 FQGNSA. The CDR3 bases are TGTGCCAGCAGCTTAGGACGGAGAGATACGCAGTATTTT. Amino acid sequence: CASSLGRRDTQYF.

This chain connects TRBV4-3 to TRBJ2-1; D perhaps matches TRBD2 (5 bases). Trimming removed 0 bases at V and 7 bases at J, with 22 bases between. CDR3 length equals 18 residues. From germline, CDR1 is LGHNA and CDR2 YSLEER. This chain's CDR3 is CASSQDPPSADLRNEQFF. Written as DNA, the CDR3 is TGCGCCAGCAGCCAAGACCCCCCCTCTGCGGACTTGAGGAATGAGCAGTTCTTC.

V gene TRBV27 combines with J gene TRBJ2-1; possible D gene TRBD1, 5 bases. Germline V gene data show CDR1 as MNHEY and CDR2 as SMNVEV (reference sequence). V lost 2 bases, J lost 5 bases, and 7 bases lay in between. The CDR3 totals 13 residues. The DNA of the CDR3 is TGTGCCAGCAGTTTAGACAGACACAATGAGCAGTTCTTC. Protein: CASSLDRHNEQFF.

V usage is TRBV20-1 and J usage is TRBJ2-1; weak D call: TRBD1 (5 bases). The germline V gene has CDR1 DFQATT and CDR2 SNEGSKA (reference sequence). Trimming cost V 3 bases and J 7 bases, with 22 bases left between them. There are 16 residues in the CDR3. The CDR3 reads CSASERGRAGMNEQFF. The CDR3 DNA follows: TGCAGTGCTAGTGAGCGCGGTCGGGCAGGGATGAATGAGCAGTTCTTC.

This clone was counted only a few times. The rearrangement uses TRBV5-1 and TRBJ2-1; D may be TRBD2 (5 bases). From germline, CDR1 is SGHRS and CDR2 YFSETQ. The CDR3 has 15 amino acids. V was clipped by 0 bases and J by 0 bases, with 7 bases between them. The DNA of the CDR3 is TGCGCCAGCAGCTTGGCTGGGAGCTCCTACAATGAGCAGTTCTTC. Protein: CASSLAGSSYNEQFF.

The genes are TRBV9 and TRBJ2-2; TRBD2 matches at 7 bases. This CDR3 has 17 amino acids. The V and J ends lost 0 bases and 2 bases, in that order; junction bases with no gene match: 7. Per germline, CDR1 SGDLS and CDR2 YYNGEE. CDR3 protein: CASSVEKGGGNTGELFF. In DNA form, the CDR3 reads TGTGCCAGCAGCGTAGAGAAGGGCGGGGGAAACACCGGGGAGCTGTTTTTT.

The chain is built from TRBV19 and TRBJ1-5, with 7 bases aligning to TRBD1. Germline CDR1 is LNHDA and CDR2 is SQIVND (reference sequence). V trimming: 5 bases; J trimming: 7 bases; junction bases outside the gene matches: 8. The CDR3 extends over 14 amino acids. In nucleotides, the CDR3 is TGTGCCAGTAGTTATCAGGGGGAGAGACAGCCCCAGCATTTT. Residues: CASSYQGERQPQHF.

For the CDR3, the DNA is TGTGCCAGCAGTCCACTGCAACAGGGTGTAACCTATGGCTACACCTTC. Translated, it gives CASSPLQQGVTYGYTF. The chain uses TRBV28 and TRBJ1-2; D might be TRBD1 (6 bases). The V and J ends lost 5 bases and 4 bases respectively, with 20 bases between them. CDR3 length: 16 amino acids. Germline loops: CDR1 MDHEN, CDR2 SYDVKM.

The CDR3 DNA reads TGTGCCAGCGGAGACCCCGGGAGACAGTATTTT. Amino acid sequence: CASGDPGRQYF. V gene TRBV3-1 (or the pseudogene TRBV3-2) combines with J gene TRBJ2-3; perhaps TRBD2 as D (6 bases). CDR1 LGHDT and CDR2 YNNKEL come from the germline V gene (reference sequence). This CDR3 contains 11 residues. V was shortened by 8 bases and J by 12 bases, with 15 bases between the two germline ends.

The chain links TRBV7-2 to TRBJ2-1; D is unresolved. The germline gives CDR1 SGHTA, CDR2 FQGNSA. This CDR3 is 16 amino acids long. The germline V and J ends were trimmed by 0 bases and 0 bases, with 9 bases remaining between them. CDR3 nucleotide sequence: TGTGCCAGCAGCTTAGCCGCTCTTAGCTCCTACAATGAGCAGTTCTTC. It codes for CASSLAALSSYNEQFF.

V is TRBV29-1 and J is TRBJ1-2; no reliable D call. V was clipped by 1 base and J by 8 bases, with 20 bases between them. The germline CDR1 and CDR2 sequences are SQVTM and ANQGSEA. The CDR3 loop spans 15 amino acids. The CDR3 DNA sequence: TGCAGCGTTGAAGGAGGAGACGCCACCAGCGGGGGCTACACCTTC. Residues: CSVEGGDATSGGYTF.

The V and J genes are TRBV5-1 and TRBJ1-5; tentative D call: TRBD1 (6 bases). The V end was cut by 0 bases, the J end by 6 bases, with 10 bases between. CDR1 is SGHRS, CDR2 YFSETQ, per germline. The CDR3 has 14 residues. This CDR3 reads CASSLEGVGQPQHF. In DNA form, the CDR3 reads TGCGCCAGCAGCTTGGAGGGGGTAGGTCAGCCCCAGCATTTT.

The chain is built from TRBV6-5 and TRBJ2-7, with 7 bases lining up with TRBD1. V was clipped by 2 bases and J by 4 bases; unmatched bases: 5. This CDR3 contains 14 residues. Germline-derived CDR1 and CDR2 are MNHEY and SVGAGI. CDR3 amino acids: CASSYGDREYEQYF. The CDR3 DNA reads TGTGCCAGCAGTTACGGAGACAGGGAATACGAGCAGTACTTC.

The chain carries TRBV5-1 and TRBJ2-7; TRBD2 aligns across 12 bases. The CDR3 length is 17 residues. V trimming: 4 bases; J trimming: 2 bases; junction bases outside the gene matches: 10. CDR1 and CDR2 from the germline V gene are SGHRS and YFSETQ. The CDR3 DNA follows: TGCGCCAGCAGCATAGGGACTAGCGGGCCTCTCACCTACGAGCAGTACGTC. It translates to CASSIGTSGPLTYEQYV.

This sequence joins TRBV3-1 (or the pseudogene TRBV3-2) and TRBJ2-4; the match to TRBD2 covers 10 bases. Germline trimming cut 3 bases from V and 7 bases from J; bases unmatched to any gene: 6. Germline values: CDR1 LGHDT, CDR2 YNNKEL (reference sequence). The CDR3 sequence is 15 residues long. The CDR3 is CASSQGAGGENIQYF. CDR3 DNA sequence: TGTGCCAGCAGCCAGGGAGCGGGAGGGGAGAACATTCAGTACTTC.

The V gene is TRBV28, the J gene TRBJ2-7; maybe TRBD1 (6 bases). Germline V gene sequence: CDR1 MDHEN, CDR2 SYDVKM. V was trimmed by 7 bases and J by 4 bases, leaving 17 bases between them. The CDR3 loop spans 14 amino acids. DNA for the CDR3: TGTGCCAGCATGTCGCAGGGGAAAATATACGAGCAGTACTTC. Its translation: CASMSQGKIYEQYF. Complete variable domain (other parts from reference TRBV28 and TRBJ2-7): DVKVTQSSRYLVKRTGEKVFLECVQDMDHENMFWYRQDPGLGLRLIYFSYDVKMKEKGDIPEGYSVSREKKERFSLILESASTNQTSMYLCASMSQGKIYEQYFGPGTRLTVT.

The chain has TRBV19 and TRBJ1-5, with D perhaps matching TRBD1 (5 bases). This CDR3 spans 13 amino acids. Trimming cost V 4 bases and J 6 bases, with 10 bases left between them. Germline V gene data show CDR1 as LNHDA and CDR2 as SQIVND (reference sequence). For the CDR3, the DNA is TGTGCCAGTAGTACAGGGTTAGGTCAGCCCCAGCATTTT. It yields the protein CASSTGLGQPQHF.

This rearrangement joins TRBV4-1 to TRBJ2-1, with D unclear. V lost 0 bases and J lost 4, with 13 bases in between. The CDR3 has 16 amino acids. Looked up from germline, CDR1 is MGHRA and CDR2 is YSYEKL. CDR3 nucleotides: TGCGCCAGCAGCCAAGACAACAGACCTTTATACAATGAGCAGTTCTTC. The encoded protein is CASSQDNRPLYNEQFF.

This clone appeared a single time. V gene TRBV4-1 combines with J gene TRBJ2-2; TRBD2 matches 7 bases. V was clipped by 0 bases and J by 6 bases; unmatched bases: 4. The CDR3 is 15 residues long. Germline-derived CDR1 and CDR2 are MGHRA and YSYEKL. The CDR3 DNA is TGCGCCAGCAGCCAAGACGGCAGCGGGGCCGGGGAGCTGTTTTTT. Protein sequence: CASSQDGSGAGELFF.

The chain links TRBV18 to TRBJ2-5; TRBD2 aligns across 7 bases. This CDR3 is 15 amino acids long. The germline V gene encodes CDR1 KGHSH and CDR2 LQKENI. V gave up 1 base and J gave up 5 bases; unmatched junction bases: 7. CDR3 loop: CASSPQGGSVETQYF. The CDR3 DNA is TGTGCCAGCTCACCACAGGGAGGGAGTGTTGAGACCCAGTACTTC.

V usage is TRBV5-1 and J usage is TRBJ1-2, with 9 bases aligning to TRBD1. Germline lookup yields CDR1 SGHRS and CDR2 YFSETQ. V was clipped by 4 bases and J by 8 bases; unmatched bases: 15. This CDR3 spans 16 amino acids. CDR3 region: CASSPQPGTGSFGYTF. CDR3 DNA sequence: TGCGCCAGCAGCCCGCAACCCGGGACAGGGTCGTTCGGCTACACCTTC.

The chain is built from TRBV5-4 and TRBJ2-7; the match to TRBD1 covers 7 bases. This CDR3 has 15 amino acids. J gave up 4 bases and V 4 bases, and 11 bases lay outside the gene matches. Germline-derived CDR1 and CDR2 are SGHNT and YYREEE (reference sequence). CDR3 residues: CASSRQGDLLYEQYF. The DNA of the CDR3 is TGTGCCAGCAGCCGGCAGGGGGACCTGCTGTACGAGCAGTACTTC.